A single sample is the source of the 27 T cell receptor beta chains below, sequenced in a study of T cell responses to AZD1222 COVID-19 vaccine. Only in-frame clones appear in the TCRdb table, and some are missing; sequencing was by immunoSEQ multiplex PCR. The sample comprises about 120,000 clones, roughly 92% of which are singletons, and 1.5% to 2% rests with the top ten. The specimen comprised peripheral blood, sampled 28 days after the second AZD1222 dose. The receptors stem from an adult who received the AZD1222 COVID-19 vaccine.

V usage is TRBV3-1 (or the pseudogene TRBV3-2) and J usage is TRBJ2-7; 11 bases are a match to TRBD2. Germline V gene sequence: CDR1 LGHDT, CDR2 YNNKEL (reference sequence). V shed 1 base and J 6 bases; nucleotides not matched to a gene: 2. The CDR3 is 14 amino acids. In DNA form, the CDR3 reads TGTGCCAGCAGCCAAGGGACTAGCGGGTTCGAGCAGTACTTC. It is translated as CASSQGTSGFEQYF.

CDR3 in amino acids: CAWSGVNQETQYF. In nucleotides, the CDR3 is TGTGCCTGGAGTGGGGTGAACCAAGAGACCCAGTACTTC. This sequence joins TRBV30 and TRBJ2-5; D not resolved. CDR1 and CDR2 from the germline V gene are GTSNPN and SVGIG (reference sequence). The CDR3 is 13 amino acids. The V gene lost 1 base and the J gene lost 0 bases, with 6 bases spanning the gap.

CDR3: CASTEILALTDTQYF. The CDR3, as DNA: TGTGCCAGCACCGAAATACTAGCGCTCACAGATACGCAGTATTTT. The J gene is TRBJ2-3, the V gene TRBV11-2, with 7 bases that match TRBD2. Germline V CDR1 and CDR2: SGHAT, FQNNGV. The CDR3 is made up of 15 amino acids. The V segment lost 7 bases and the J segment 2 bases; nucleotides outside the gene matches: 9.

This sequence joins TRBV27 and TRBJ2-2; D uncertain. CDR1 MNHEY and CDR2 SMNVEV come from the germline V gene (reference sequence). V shed 6 bases and J shed 0 bases, with 5 bases lying between them. The CDR3 consists of 13 residues. This CDR3 reads CASSRTNTGELFF. The CDR3, as DNA: TGTGCCAGCAGCAGGACGAACACCGGGGAGCTGTTTTTT.

This clone was counted once. The genes are TRBV7-9 and TRBJ1-4, with D unresolved. The CDR3 loop spans 15 amino acids. The germline gives CDR1 SEHNR, CDR2 FQNEAQ (reference sequence). The V end lost 1 base, the J end lost 9 bases, and 15 bases lay between the germline ends. For the CDR3, the DNA is TGTGCCAGCAGCTTAGAGGGCGGCCAGGAGAAAAAACTGTTTTTT. It codes for CASSLEGGQEKKLFF.

The chain combines TRBV28 with TRBJ1-5; TRBD1 is a possible D gene (5 bases). V was cut by 11 bases and J by 1 base, with 12 bases left in between. CDR3 length: 13 residues. Germline CDR1 and CDR2: MDHEN and SYDVKM. The CDR3 loop reads CAGAGNSNQPQHF. In DNA form, the CDR3 reads TGTGCCGGGGCAGGGAACAGCAATCAGCCCCAGCATTTT.

The V call is TRBV5-4, the J call TRBJ2-1, with D possibly TRBD2 on 6 matching bases. The V gene's germline CDR1 is SGHNT and CDR2 YYREEE (reference sequence). The CDR3 spans 15 residues. Trimming pared 2 bases from V and 9 bases from J, leaving 18 bases between. This CDR3 is CASSLNRLVISEQFF. The DNA of the CDR3 is TGTGCCAGCAGCTTAAACCGACTAGTAATTAGTGAGCAGTTCTTC.

This chain connects TRBV12-2 to TRBJ2-1; no check of the table's D call, TRBD1, against the DNA was made. TRBV12-2 is described as a pseudogene. This CDR3 has 16 amino acids. The CDR3 is CASRLPGQGRCSEQFF. CDR3 DNA sequence: TGTGCAAGTCGCTTACCGGGACAGGGGCGTTGCAGTGAGCAGTTCTTC.

J is TRBJ1-5 and V is TRBV27, with 10 bases identical to TRBD1. J lost 6 bases, V lost 3 bases, and 8 bases had no gene match. Germline assignment: CDR1 MNHEY and CDR2 SMNVEV (reference sequence). This CDR3 spans 16 amino acids. CDR3 sequence (DNA): TGTGCCAGCAGTTTGGAAAGGACAGGGGGACCTCAGCCCCAGCATTTT. Its protein product is CASSLERTGGPQPQHF.

V and J are TRBV19 and TRBJ1-5; TRBD1 aligns across 9 bases. Germline trimming cut 7 bases from V and 5 bases from J; bases unmatched to any gene: 6. This CDR3 region has 14 residues. Looked up from germline, CDR1 is LNHDA and CDR2 is SQIVND (reference sequence). The CDR3, as DNA: TGTGCCAGTACTAGGAGACAGGGGGATCAGCCCCAGCATTTT. As protein: CASTRRQGDQPQHF.

This chain links TRBV2 with TRBJ1-5; weak D call: TRBD1 (5 bases). CDR3 length: 16 residues. Germline V gene sequence: CDR1 SNHLY, CDR2 FYNNEI. V lost 6 bases and J 4 bases, leaving 19 bases between the germline ends. CDR3: CASRAPPGVANQPQHF. CDR3 sequence (DNA): TGTGCCAGCAGGGCTCCCCCGGGGGTGGCTAATCAGCCCCAGCATTTT.

The chain couples TRBV13 to TRBJ1-1; TRBD1 matches at 8 bases. The CDR3 consists of 17 residues. The germline gives CDR1 PRHDT, CDR2 FYEKMQ (reference sequence). The J segment lost 7 bases and the V segment lost 4 bases, leaving 17 bases of the junction unmatched. The CDR3 sequence is CASSSQRTGINWGEAFF. The CDR3 region has the DNA TGTGCCAGCAGCTCACAAAGGACAGGGATTAACTGGGGTGAAGCTTTCTTT.

The chain carries TRBV27 and TRBJ1-1; TRBD1 agrees at 7 bases. After removal of 5 bases from V and 0 bases from J, the junction contained 6 bases not matched to a gene. The CDR3 is 15 amino acids. Germline-derived CDR1 and CDR2 are MNHEY and SMNVEV (reference sequence). DNA for the CDR3: TGTGCCAGCAGTCATAGGACAGGCTTGAACACTGAAGCTTTCTTT. This sequence encodes CASSHRTGLNTEAFF.

The V and J genes are TRBV2 and TRBJ1-2; D uncertain. Germline CDR1 reads SNHLY; CDR2 reads FYNNEI. This CDR3 has 14 residues. With 1 base removed from V and 4 bases from J, the gap between germline ends came to 10 bases. The CDR3 protein is CASSEVGSPYGYTF. CDR3 sequence (DNA): TGTGCCAGCAGTGAAGTTGGCAGCCCCTATGGCTACACCTTC.

The gene calls are TRBV11-3 and TRBJ1-1; D call uncertain. This CDR3 has 13 amino acids. Germline loops: CDR1 SGHNT, CDR2 YENEEA. Trimming pared 5 bases from V and 2 bases from J, leaving 9 bases between. CDR3 region: CASSLRPNTEAFF. The CDR3, as DNA: TGTGCCAGCAGCCTTCGTCCCAACACTGAAGCTTTCTTT.

V gene TRBV29-1 combines with J gene TRBJ2-1; D ambiguous. V was shortened by 4 bases and J by 5 bases, with 15 bases between the two germline ends. The CDR3 runs 14 residues. The V gene's germline CDR1 is SQVTM and CDR2 ANQGSEA. The CDR3 sequence is CSVAVHFANNEQFF. CDR3 in DNA: TGCAGCGTTGCGGTCCACTTCGCGAACAATGAGCAGTTCTTC.

The J gene is TRBJ1-5, the V gene TRBV7-8, with D possibly TRBD1 on 5 matching bases. Trimming removed 0 bases from V and 7 bases from J, with 10 bases in between. The CDR3 sequence is 14 residues long. CDR1 is SGHVS, CDR2 FQNEAQ, per germline. Here the CDR3 reads CASSLAPWGQPQHF. In nucleotides, the CDR3 is TGTGCCAGCAGCTTAGCCCCCTGGGGCCAGCCCCAGCATTTT.

V is TRBV27 and J is TRBJ2-7, with no clear D. Trimming took 6 bases from V and 0 from J, leaving 12 bases between them. CDR1 is MNHEY, CDR2 SMNVEV, per germline (reference sequence). CDR3 length: 14 residues. DNA of the CDR3: TGTGCCAGCAGCCTCGAACCCAGCTCCTACGAGCAGTACTTC. Its translation: CASSLEPSSYEQYF.

The chain recombines TRBV12-1 with TRBJ1-5; the listed D gene, TRBD1, was not tested against the DNA. TRBV12-1 is a pseudogene locus. The CDR3 length is 18 residues. Here the CDR3 DNA reads TGTGCCAGCAGCCCGGGGACAGGGGGCGATGTAAGCAATCAGCCCCAGCATTTT. The encoded protein is CASSPGTGGDVSNQPQHF.

The chain links TRBV7-2 to TRBJ2-7; TRBD2 is a possible D gene (6 bases). V was shortened by 2 bases and J by 2 bases, with 13 bases between the two germline ends. There are 15 residues in the CDR3. Germline loops: CDR1 SGHTA, CDR2 FQGNSA. CDR3 loop: CASSLRGGETYEQYF. CDR3 nucleotides: TGTGCCAGCAGCTTAAGGGGCGGGGAAACCTACGAGCAGTACTTC.

The chain has TRBV3-1 (or the pseudogene TRBV3-2) and TRBJ1-1; no definite D call. The CDR3 length is 12 residues. V dropped 4 bases and J dropped 1 base, with 4 bases sitting between them. CDR1 LGHDT and CDR2 YNNKEL come from the germline V gene (reference sequence). CDR3 DNA: TGTGCCAGCAGCCCCAAGAACACTGAAGCTTTCTTT. This codes for CASSPKNTEAFF.

This chain links TRBV7-9 with TRBJ2-3; tentatively, D is TRBD2 (5 bases). CDR3 length: 16 amino acids. Trimming took 5 bases from V and 3 from J, leaving 18 bases between them. Germline V gene lookup returns CDR1 SEHNR and CDR2 FQNEAQ (reference sequence). Here the CDR3 DNA reads TGTGCCAGCAGCCCCTCGTTGGGGAGTGAGACAGATACGCAGTATTTT. Its protein product is CASSPSLGSETDTQYF.

J is TRBJ2-3 and V is TRBV28, with 12 bases matching TRBD2. V dropped 1 base and J dropped 2; count of bases not matched to a gene: 10. CDR3 length: 19 residues. Germline CDR1 MDHEN, CDR2 SYDVKM. Here the CDR3 DNA reads TGTGCCAGCAGTTTATATCCGACTAGCGGGAGTTCGAACACAGATACGCAGTATTTT. Protein: CASSLYPTSGSSNTDTQYF.

This clone was seen just once. The chain has TRBV4-2 and TRBJ2-7; 7 nucleotides agree with TRBD2. V lost 0 bases and J lost 3; bases outside the gene matches: 5. The CDR3 runs 15 residues. Germline V gene data show CDR1 as LGHNA and CDR2 as YNFKEQ. The CDR3 reads CASSQDPAGNYEQYF. The CDR3 DNA follows: TGTGCCAGCAGCCAAGATCCAGCGGGAAACTACGAGCAGTACTTC.

The CDR3 sequence is CAWSVPDRGLLGGYTF. The CDR3 nucleotides are TGTGCCTGGAGTGTCCCCGACAGGGGGCTTCTTGGAGGCTACACCTTC. The chain combines TRBV30 with TRBJ1-2; 10 nucleotides match TRBD1. This CDR3 comprises 16 residues. CDR1 GTSNPN and CDR2 SVGIG come from the germline V gene (reference sequence). The J segment lost 8 bases and the V segment lost 0 bases, leaving 12 bases of the junction unmatched.

This chain connects TRBV2 to TRBJ1-2; D perhaps matches TRBD1 (6 bases). Trimming took 1 base from V and 5 from J, leaving 14 bases between them. Germline loops: CDR1 SNHLY, CDR2 FYNNEI. The CDR3 is 15 amino acids. As DNA, the CDR3 is TGTGCCAGCAGTGAAGTGGTACAGGGAGGGTATGGCTACACCTTC. Amino acids: CASSEVVQGGYGYTF.

The V call is TRBV19, the J call TRBJ2-2; 9 bases line up with TRBD1. V shed 5 bases, J shed 5 bases, and the junction held 6 bases outside the gene matches. Germline values: CDR1 LNHDA, CDR2 SQIVND (reference sequence). There are 15 residues in the CDR3. CDR3 in amino acids: CASSSHRGRTGELFF. The CDR3 DNA sequence: TGTGCCAGTAGTTCACACAGGGGGCGAACCGGGGAGCTGTTTTTT.